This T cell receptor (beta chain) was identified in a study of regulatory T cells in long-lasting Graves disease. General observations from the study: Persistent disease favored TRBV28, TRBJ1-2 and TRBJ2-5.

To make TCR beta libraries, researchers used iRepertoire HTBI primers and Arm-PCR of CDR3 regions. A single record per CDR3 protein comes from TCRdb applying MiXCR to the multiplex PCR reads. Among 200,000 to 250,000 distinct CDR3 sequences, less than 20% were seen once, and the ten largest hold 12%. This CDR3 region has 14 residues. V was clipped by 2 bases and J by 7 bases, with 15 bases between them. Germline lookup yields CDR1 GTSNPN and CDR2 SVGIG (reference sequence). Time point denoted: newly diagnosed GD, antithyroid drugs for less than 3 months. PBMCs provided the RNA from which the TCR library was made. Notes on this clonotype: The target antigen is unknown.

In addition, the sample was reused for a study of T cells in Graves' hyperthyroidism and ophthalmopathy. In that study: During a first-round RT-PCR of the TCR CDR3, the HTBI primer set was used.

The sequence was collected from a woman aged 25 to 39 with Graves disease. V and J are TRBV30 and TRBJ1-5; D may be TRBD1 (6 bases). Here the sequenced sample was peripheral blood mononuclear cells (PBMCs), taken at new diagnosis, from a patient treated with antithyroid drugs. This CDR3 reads CAWSSGSQGQPQHF. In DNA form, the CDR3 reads TGTGCCTGGAGTTCTGGGAGTCAGGGGCAGCCCCAGCATTTT.